Listed below are T cell receptor beta chains from one sample, sequenced in a study of CD8+CD57+ T cells in acquired aplastic anemia. TCRdb reanalysed the reads using MiXCR and keeps one entry per CDR3 protein. This sample has about 130,000 distinct CDR3 sequences, with about 46% found just once. Sequencing used sorted CD4+, CD8+, or CD8+CD57+ T cells (not recorded which) from PBMCs. These receptors came from a human donor in good health, serving as a control. Both conserved end residues are part of each CDR3. A D gene is named only where the DNA matches it firmly. Clone size is not always given. Where it is, it says once, few, many or a class for expanded clones.

j_call clone_size v_call d_call cdr3_aa cdr3_nt
TRBJ1-5 many TRBV2 NA CASSEALGAGGRPQHF TGTGCCAGCAGTGAAGCGCTTGGGGCAGGAGGTCGTCCCCAGCATTTT
TRBJ1-4 NA TRBV2 NA CASRGERNEKLFF TGTGCCAGCAGGGGGGAAAGGAATGAAAAACTGTTTTTT
TRBJ2-7 many TRBV18 TRBD2 CASSTSGGYTYEQYF TGTGCCAGCTCAACTAGCGGGGGATACACCTACGAGCAGTACTTC
TRBJ2-7 NA TRBV19 NA CASSRRDGPYEQYF TGTGCCAGTAGTCGCCGGGACGGTCCCTACGAGCAGTACTTC
TRBJ2-7 many TRBV12-5 TRBD1 CASGRRDRAHEQYF TGTGCTAGTGGCCGCCGGGACAGGGCCCACGAGCAGTACTTC
TRBJ2-1 many TRBV29-1 NA CSVGRQVNEQFF TGCAGCGTTGGTCGACAGGTTAATGAGCAGTTCTTC
TRBJ1-3 NA TRBV10-1 NA CASSEDSQSSGNTIYF TGCGCCAGCAGTGAGGACAGCCAGAGCTCTGGAAACACCATATATTTT
TRBJ1-2 NA TRBV15 TRBD1 CATSREGTGGSGYTF TGTGCCACCAGCAGAGAGGGAACAGGGGGCAGCGGCTACACCTTC
TRBJ2-1 many TRBV2 TRBD2 CASSYGVPSGGGREQFF TGTGCCAGCAGTTATGGCGTCCCTAGCGGGGGGGGTAGGGAGCAGTTCTTC
TRBJ1-2 NA TRBV10-2 NA CASSVGQYGNVGGYTF TGCGCCAGCAGTGTTGGGCAATATGGCAATGTGGGTGGCTACACCTTC
TRBJ2-3 few TRBV29-1 TRBD2 CSSRSLAGTDTQYF TGCAGCTCGCGTTCGCTAGCGGGTACAGATACGCAGTATTTT
TRBJ1-6 NA TRBV7-2 NA CASSLEENSPLHF TGTGCCAGCAGCTTGGAGGAGAATTCACCCCTCCACTTT
TRBJ1-3 many TRBV2 NA CASSDGGSGNTIYF TGTGCCAGCAGTGACGGAGGGTCTGGAAACACCATATATTTT
TRBJ1-1 many TRBV7-2 TRBD1 CASSLVNRGTEAFF TGTGCCAGCAGCTTAGTCAACAGGGGAACTGAAGCTTTCTTT
TRBJ2-7 NA TRBV27 TRBD2 CASSSEEAGAYEQYF TGTGCCAGCAGTTCAGAGGAAGCGGGGGCCTACGAGCAGTACTTC
TRBJ1-2 once TRBV11-2 TRBD1 CASSSMTGPTNYGYTF TGTGCCAGCAGCTCGATGACAGGGCCCACTAACTATGGCTACACCTTC
TRBJ2-3 NA TRBV7-3 NA CASSPGVGDTQYF TGCGCCAGCAGCCCGGGGGTCGGAGATACGCAGTATTTT
TRBJ1-5 few TRBV2 NA CASSEGAPSNQPQHF TGTGCCAGCAGTGAGGGGGCTCCAAGCAATCAGCCCCAGCATTTT
TRBJ2-5 NA TRBV5-6 NA CASSLMGGLETQYF TGTGCCAGCAGCTTGATGGGCGGTCTGGAGACCCAGTACTTC
TRBJ1-2 many TRBV5-8 NA CASSLAVEGVEGGYTF TGTGCCAGCAGCTTGGCCGTCGAAGGGGTAGAAGGTGGCTACACCTTC
TRBJ1-2 NA TRBV9 TRBD1 CASSVGRGNGYTF TGTGCCAGCAGCGTAGGCAGGGGGAATGGCTACACCTTC
TRBJ1-5 NA TRBV19 NA CASSAGAGYSNQPQHF TGTGCCAGTAGTGCTGGTGCGGGATATAGCAATCAGCCCCAGCATTTT
TRBJ2-3 few TRBV29-1 TRBD2 CSVSASGSVSDTQYF TGCAGCGTTTCGGCTAGCGGGAGTGTTTCAGATACGCAGTATTTT
TRBJ2-7 NA TRBV19 TRBD1 CASTRDRFSYEQYF TGTGCCAGCACCCGGGACAGATTCTCCTACGAGCAGTACTTC
TRBJ2-7 NA TRBV20-1 NA CSAREIYEQYF TGCAGTGCTAGAGAGATCTACGAGCAGTACTTC
TRBJ2-3 NA TRBV4-1 NA CASGSDATDTQYF TGCGCCAGCGGTAGCGATGCCACAGATACGCAGTATTTT
TRBJ1-1 NA TRBV7-6 NA CASSLGGHTEAFF TGTGCCAGCAGCCTTGGGGGGCACACTGAAGCTTTCTTT
TRBJ2-7 many TRBV11-2 TRBD2 CASSQGEGPAYEQYF TGTGCCAGCAGCCAAGGGGAGGGCCCCGCCTACGAGCAGTACTTC
TRBJ2-2 many TRBV9 NA CASSFSGNGELFF TGTGCCAGCAGCTTCAGCGGTAACGGGGAGCTGTTTTTT
TRBJ2-5 many TRBV6-1 TRBD1 CASSPSPTGKETQYF TGTGCCAGCAGCCCATCACCGACAGGGAAAGAGACCCAGTACTTC
TRBJ1-3 once TRBV24-1 TRBD1 CATSEPQGEDTIYF TGTGCCACCAGTGAACCACAGGGGGAAGACACCATATATTTT
TRBJ2-7 many TRBV5-1 TRBD2 CASRRGTQAYEQYF TGCGCCAGCAGGCGGGGGACTCAGGCCTACGAGCAGTACTTC
TRBJ2-3 NA TRBV4-2 NA CASSFRTSTDTQYF TGTGCCAGCAGCTTTCGGACTAGCACAGATACGCAGTATTTT
TRBJ2-7 NA TRBV5-5 TRBD2 CASSLVLAGGPSEQYF TGTGCCAGCAGCTTGGTGCTAGCGGGGGGGCCCAGCGAGCAGTACTTC
TRBJ1-2 NA TRBV11-2 TRBD1 CASSSGDRGVPYGYTF TGTGCCAGTAGTTCAGGGGACAGGGGGGTCCCCTATGGCTACACCTTC
TRBJ2-1 NA TRBV20-1 NA CSARSGVGGNEQFF TGCAGTGCTAGGTCAGGGGTTGGAGGCAATGAGCAGTTCTTC
TRBJ1-6 many TRBV10-2 NA CASMTGQYSPLHF TGCGCCAGCATGACAGGACAGTATTCACCCCTCCACTTT
TRBJ2-3 many TRBV4-2 NA CASSSRDTQYF TGTGCCAGCAGCTCGCGGGATACGCAGTATTTT
TRBJ1-2 NA TRBV7-9 NA CASIQANYGYTF TGTGCCAGCATACAGGCAAACTATGGCTACACCTTC
TRBJ2-3 NA TRBV4-1 TRBD1 CASSHVGQGASYTDTQYF TGCGCCAGCAGCCACGTAGGACAGGGGGCCTCCTACACAGATACGCAGTATTTT
TRBJ2-7 NA TRBV5-5 TRBD1 CASSLGPGGSYEQYF TGTGCCAGCAGCCTTGGTCCAGGGGGCTCCTACGAGCAGTACTTC
TRBJ1-6 NA TRBV11-2 NA CASSISGTKGNSPLHF TGTGCCAGCAGCATCTCCGGGACAAAAGGGAATTCACCCCTCCACTTT
TRBJ2-7 NA TRBV11-3 TRBD1 CASSLEQGGNEQYF TGTGCCAGCAGCTTAGAACAGGGGGGCAACGAGCAGTACTTC
TRBJ1-5 NA TRBV25-1 NA CASSWGGRNQPQHF TGTGCCAGCAGTTGGGGGGGACGCAATCAGCCCCAGCATTTT
TRBJ2-7 NA TRBV20-1 NA CSARGGSYEQYF TGCAGTGCTAGAGGGGGCTCCTACGAGCAGTACTTC